This T cell receptor (beta chain) derives from a study of regulatory T cells in long-lasting Graves disease. Study-wide background: Those Graves' patients who were newly diagnosed had been on antithyroid drugs under 3 months. Broader study findings: Accuracy was perhaps lowered by the small sample size. Rather than thyroid tissue, only peripheral blood underwent study.

Arm-PCR with iRepertoire HTBI primers amplified the CDR3 regions for these TCR beta libraries. Per the original methods: The study identified roughly 59 TRBV and around 15 TRBJ segments across samples. Each CDR3 protein gets one entry after TCRdb re-called the multiplex PCR reads with MiXCR. TCRdb, not the original authors, processed these V and J calls. The data show about half a million distinct CDR3 sequences, 12% seen once. V was pared by 4 bases and J by 9 bases, with 5 bases of the junction left unmatched. CDR3 length: 12 amino acids. CDR1 DFQATT and CDR2 SNEGSKA come from the germline V gene (reference sequence). Time point given: newly diagnosed GD, antithyroid drugs for less than 3 months. The TCR library was prepared using RNA isolated from PBMCs. To note about this clonotype: Its matching antigen is unknown.

A further study also used this sample, focusing on T cells in Graves' hyperthyroidism and ophthalmopathy.

Sequenced material: peripheral blood mononuclear cells (PBMCs), taken at new diagnosis, from a patient treated with antithyroid drugs. This sequence originates from a woman aged 25 to 39 with Graves disease. V gene TRBV20-1 combines with J gene TRBJ2-1; 8 bases are shared with TRBD2. CDR3 nucleotides: TGCAGTGCTACCAGGACTAGCAGTGAGCAGTTCTTC. Its protein product is CSATRTSSEQFF.